This TCR beta chain is drawn from a study of CD8 T cells in ankylosing spondylitis. This clonotype was recorded a few times. Antigen specificity is unknown. TCRdb used MiXCR to reprocess the 5' RACE reads, holding one entry per CDR3 protein. The top ten clones hold 0.5% to 0.65% of a sample with some 250,000 distinct CDR3 sequences, roughly 25% of them seen once. Study findings and constraints: Clones that were linked to disease were CD8+ and were relatively rare in peripheral blood. Seemingly distinctive of ankylosing spondylitis blood was a TCR beta motif formed by eight highly homologous variants. Clones tied to disease were said to be significantly enriched in matched ankylosing spondylitis synovial fluid.

CDR3 size: 14 residues. The germline CDR1 and CDR2 sequences are SNHLY and FYNNEI. The junction had 6 bases not matched to a gene; V was cut back by 6 bases and J by 5 bases. This TCR came from a male donor with ankylosing spondylitis or in good health (not recorded which). V and J are TRBV2 and TRBJ2-7; 11 bases are shared with TRBD2. The source material was blood, either unsorted or a sorted T cell fraction (not recorded which). CDR3 sequence reads: CASRELAGANEQYF. CDR3 DNA: TGTGCCAGCAGAGAACTAGCGGGGGCTAACGAGCAGTACTTC.